This T cell receptor (beta chain) was identified in a study of post-analysis software for immune sequencing data. Findings and limits, study-wide: Included in a set of roughly five TRBV segments more frequent in patients than controls were TRBV5-6, TRBV5-1 and TRBV20-1.

Carried by the TCR beta cDNA libraries were unique molecular identifiers. TCRdb processed the PCR reads anew with MiXCR; each CDR3 protein has one entry. The sample has roughly 540,000 distinct CDR3 sequences; 34% are singletons. For this clonotype: Its antigen is unidentified.

The CDR3 has 12 residues. The V gene lost 0 bases and the J gene lost 12 bases, with 10 bases spanning the gap. This chain connects TRBV12-3 or TRBV12-4 to TRBJ2-3, with D possibly matching TRBD1 (5 bases). This receptor was obtained from a girl aged 2-17 years with multiple sclerosis. Sequences were obtained from blood. CDR3 protein: CASSLADTSQYF. CDR3 in DNA: TGTGCCAGCAGTTTAGCGGACACCTCTCAGTATTTT.